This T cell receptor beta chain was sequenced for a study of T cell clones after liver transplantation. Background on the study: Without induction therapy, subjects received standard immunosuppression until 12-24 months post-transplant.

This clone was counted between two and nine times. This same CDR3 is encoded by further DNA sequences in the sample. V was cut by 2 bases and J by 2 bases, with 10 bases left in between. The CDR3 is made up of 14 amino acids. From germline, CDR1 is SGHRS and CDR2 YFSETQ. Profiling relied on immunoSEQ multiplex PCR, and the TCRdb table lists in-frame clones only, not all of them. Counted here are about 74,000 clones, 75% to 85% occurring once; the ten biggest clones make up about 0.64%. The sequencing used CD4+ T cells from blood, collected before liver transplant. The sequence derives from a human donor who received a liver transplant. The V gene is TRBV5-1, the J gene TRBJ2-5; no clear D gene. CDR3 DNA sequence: TGCGCCAGCAGCTTCAACAGCGTACAAGAGACCCAGTACTTC. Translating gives CASSFNSVQETQYF.